Shown below are 30 T cell receptor beta chains from a single sample sequenced in a study of PD-L1 blockade in urothelial cancer. Time point reported: pretreatment peripheral blood. Clones were read by immunoSEQ multiplex PCR, and TCRdb kept only the in-frame ones, dropping some. In the table there are around 50,000 clones, approximately 84% of which are singletons. The sequences come from PBMCs, collected around atezolizumab (anti-PD-L1) treatment. The receptors stem from a man aged 50-59 years with urothelial cancer.

This clone was observed a handful of times. This chain links TRBV18 with TRBJ2-1, with TRBD2 as a possible D gene (7 bases). Trimming removed 3 bases from V and 1 base from J, with 13 bases in between. This CDR3 has 16 residues. CDR1 is KGHSH and CDR2 is LQKENI in the germline V gene. The CDR3 DNA sequence: TGTGCCAGCTCACCCAGAGGGGGGGAGTCCTACAATGAGCAGTTCTTC. Residues: CASSPRGGESYNEQFF. The full variable domain, completed using reference TRBV18 and TRBJ2-1, is NAGVMQNPRHLVRRRGQEARLRCSPMKGHSHVYWYRQLPEEGLKFMVYLQKENIIDESGMPKERFSAEFPKEGPSILRIQQVVRGDSAAYFCASSPRGGESYNEQFFGPGTRLTVL.

This clone was recorded a few times. The gene calls are TRBV5-1 and TRBJ2-1; TRBD2 agrees at 12 bases. The V gene's germline CDR1 is SGHRS and CDR2 YFSETQ. V shed 1 base and J 4 bases; nucleotides not matched to a gene: 0. The CDR3 loop spans 15 amino acids. The CDR3 loop reads CASSLTSGGYNEQFF. CDR3 coding DNA: TGCGCCAGCAGCTTGACTAGCGGGGGGTACAATGAGCAGTTCTTC.

The chain is built from TRBV5-1 and TRBJ2-1; D ambiguous. The CDR3 extends over 14 amino acids. Germline V lookup: CDR1 SGHRS, CDR2 YFSETQ. V was shortened by 4 bases and J by 6 bases, with 14 bases between the two germline ends. In DNA form, the CDR3 reads TGCGCCAGCAGCCCCCGTGGATCGGGCAATGAGCAGTTCTTC. It translates to CASSPRGSGNEQFF.

V and J are TRBV29-1 and TRBJ2-7; a weak D match, TRBD2 (5 bases). Looked up from germline, CDR1 is SQVTM and CDR2 is ANQGSEA. The CDR3 is 14 amino acids. Trimming stripped 7 bases from V and 0 bases from J, with 16 bases between. Here the CDR3 reads CSGTGIPPSYEQYF. CDR3 bases: TGCAGCGGCACCGGGATCCCTCCCTCCTACGAGCAGTACTTC.

The CDR3 loop is CASSSSGGLTEAFF. CDR3 in DNA: TGTGCCAGCAGTTCCTCGGGGGGGCTCACTGAAGCTTTCTTT. This chain joins TRBV6-5 and TRBJ1-1; possibly TRBD1 for D (6 bases). V lost 4 bases and J lost 4, with 13 bases in between. Germline V lookup: CDR1 MNHEY, CDR2 SVGAGI. This CDR3 spans 14 amino acids.

The V call is TRBV7-2, the J call TRBJ2-3; 8 bases align to TRBD2. J lost 0 bases, V lost 4 bases, and 3 bases had no gene match. Per germline, CDR1 SGHTA and CDR2 FQGNSA. CDR3 length: 15 residues. CDR3: CASSYSGTSTDTQYF. CDR3 bases: TGTGCCAGCAGCTATAGCGGGACAAGCACAGATACGCAGTATTTT.

V and J are TRBV10-3 and TRBJ2-5; no clear D. The CDR3 contains 13 residues. Germline values: CDR1 ENHRY, CDR2 SYGVKD. The ends were cut back, 2 bases at V and 3 bases at J, with 7 bases in the middle. The CDR3 loop is CAISEREKETQYF. In nucleotides, the CDR3 is TGTGCCATCAGTGAGCGAGAGAAAGAGACCCAGTACTTC.

V usage is TRBV18 and J usage is TRBJ1-5; 7 bases agree with TRBD1. The CDR3 runs 15 residues. CDR1 and CDR2 from the germline V gene are KGHSH and LQKENI. The V segment lost 2 bases and the J segment 7 bases; nucleotides outside the gene matches: 8. The CDR3 DNA reads as TGTGCCAGCTCACCAAAAGGACAGGATAGACAGCCCCAGCATTTT. It encodes CASSPKGQDRQPQHF.

The chain employs TRBV4-1 and TRBJ2-1; a weak D match, TRBD1 (5 bases). The CDR3 contains 14 residues. V lost 3 bases and J 8 bases, leaving 14 bases between the germline ends. Germline CDR1 reads MGHRA; CDR2 reads YSYEKL. The CDR3 reads CASSHLTGIHEQFF. The DNA for the CDR3 is TGCGCCAGCAGCCACCTTACAGGTATCCATGAGCAGTTCTTC.

The rearrangement joins TRBV5-1 to TRBJ1-5; D is unclear. This CDR3 comprises 14 residues. Germline lookup yields CDR1 SGHRS and CDR2 YFSETQ. Trimming removed 0 bases at V and 1 base at J, with 5 bases between. The CDR3 here is CASSLDKSNQPQHF. The CDR3 nucleotides are TGCGCCAGCAGCTTGGACAAGAGCAATCAGCCCCAGCATTTT. The full variable domain, with the rest looked up from reference TRBV5-1 and TRBJ1-5, is KAGVTQTPRYLIKTRGQQVTLSCSPISGHRSVSWYQQTPGQGLQFLFEYFSETQRNKGNFPGRFSGRQFSNSRSEMNVSTLELGDSALYLCASSLDKSNQPQHFGDGTRLSIL.

The rearrangement joins TRBV7-8 to TRBJ1-5, with 11 bases lining up with TRBD1. This CDR3 has 16 residues. V trimming: 0 bases; J trimming: 6 bases; junction bases outside the gene matches: 4. The germline V gene has CDR1 SGHVS and CDR2 FQNEAQ. CDR3 sequence (DNA): TGTGCCAGCAGCTTAGCAAAGGGACAGGGGGGTCAGCCCCAGCATTTT. Translating gives CASSLAKGQGGQPQHF.

The V call is TRBV5-1, the J call TRBJ2-1; possibly TRBD2 for D (5 bases). In germline, CDR1 is SGHRS, CDR2 YFSETQ. V lost 6 bases and J 4 bases, leaving 11 bases between the germline ends. The CDR3 sequence is 13 residues long. The CDR3 nucleotides read TGCGCCAGCATGCGGGTCCCTTACAATGAGCAGTTCTTC. It encodes CASMRVPYNEQFF.

A word on this clone: A junction boundary mismatches the germline segment, possibly from a read error. The chain recombines TRBV7-7 with TRBJ2-5, with D possibly matching TRBD2 (7 bases). This CDR3 comprises 15 residues. The germline gives CDR1 SSHAT, CDR2 FNYEAQ (reference sequence). CDR3 sequence: CASSPFGGGLETQYF. CDR3 coding DNA: TGTGCTAGCAGCCCCTTTGGGGGGGGGCTAGAGACCCAGTACTTC.

The gene calls are TRBV4-2 and TRBJ1-1; a weak D match, TRBD1 (6 bases). The V end was cut by 0 bases, the J end by 4 bases, with 15 bases between. The CDR3 runs to 16 residues. Germline-derived CDR1 and CDR2 are LGHNA and YNFKEQ. CDR3: CASSQETGGYGTEAFF. CDR3 DNA: TGTGCCAGCAGCCAAGAGACAGGAGGATATGGCACTGAAGCTTTCTTT.

The chain combines TRBV27 with TRBJ1-2; D is unclear. Trimming left V 5 bases short and J 8 bases short, with 18 bases between. CDR1 is MNHEY and CDR2 is SMNVEV in the germline V gene (reference sequence). The CDR3 loop spans 14 amino acids. The CDR3 protein is CASSPNGSRRGYTF. The CDR3, as DNA: TGTGCCAGCAGTCCAAACGGGTCCCGTCGAGGCTACACCTTC.

The V gene is TRBV28, the J gene TRBJ2-7; the match to TRBD2 covers 15 bases. Looked up from germline, CDR1 is MDHEN and CDR2 is SYDVKM. V was pared by 3 bases and J by 0 bases, with 12 bases of the junction left unmatched. The CDR3 length is 20 residues. Here the CDR3 reads CASSFPGLAGGPPHSYEQYF. As DNA, the CDR3 is TGTGCCAGCAGTTTTCCGGGACTAGCGGGGGGCCCCCCCCACTCCTACGAGCAGTACTTC.

The chain couples TRBV5-1 to TRBJ2-3; the D is unclear. Germline V gene data show CDR1 as SGHRS and CDR2 as YFSETQ. The CDR3 sequence is 15 residues long. V lost 0 bases to trimming and J lost 1 base, with 9 bases between them. CDR3 nucleotide sequence: TGCGCCAGCAGCTTGGCCTCGTCCGGCACAGATACGCAGTATTTT. This translates into CASSLASSGTDTQYF.

This clone was found a few times. The sample has other DNA sequences that encode this CDR3 too. This chain links TRBV4-3 with TRBJ2-7; D possibly corresponds to TRBD2 (6 bases). Per the germline V gene, CDR1 is LGHNA and CDR2 is YSLEER. This CDR3 comprises 14 residues. The germline V and J ends were trimmed by 3 bases and 4 bases, with 13 bases remaining between them. CDR3 sequence: CASSQGTGRYEQYF. CDR3 bases: TGCGCCAGCAGCCAGGGGACTGGGAGGTACGAGCAGTACTTC.

This sequence joins TRBV7-2 and TRBJ2-7; 7 positions match TRBD1. This CDR3 contains 15 residues. The germline V gene has CDR1 SGHTA and CDR2 FQGNSA. Trimming cost V 2 bases and J 2 bases; bases outside gene matches: 6. The CDR3 DNA sequence: TGTGCCAGCAGCTTAACAGGGGACGGGGCCTACGAGCAGTACTTC. Protein: CASSLTGDGAYEQYF.

The chain combines TRBV30 with TRBJ2-7, with D possibly TRBD2 on 7 matching bases. CDR1 and CDR2 from the germline V gene are GTSNPN and SVGIG (reference sequence). The CDR3 loop spans 13 amino acids. Trimming left V 4 bases short and J 6 bases short, with 16 bases between. The CDR3 spells CAWNGGPRGEQYF. As DNA, the CDR3 is TGTGCCTGGAACGGGGGGCCCAGGGGCGAGCAGTACTTC.

CDR3 amino acids: CASSVGGQKNQPQHF. Written as DNA, the CDR3 is TGTGCCAGCAGCGTGGGGGGACAGAAAAATCAGCCCCAGCATTTT. The rearrangement uses TRBV9 and TRBJ1-5; 7 bases align to TRBD1. V was pared by 2 bases and J by 4 bases, with 6 bases of the junction left unmatched. There are 15 residues in the CDR3. Germline V gene sequence: CDR1 SGDLS, CDR2 YYNGEE.

V usage is TRBV30 and J usage is TRBJ2-5, with a possible D match to TRBD1 (6 bases). Trimming removed 2 bases at V and 1 base at J, with 14 bases between. The CDR3 sequence is 15 residues long. CDR1 GTSNPN and CDR2 SVGIG come from the germline V gene (reference sequence). CDR3 sequence (DNA): TGTGCCTGGAGTCCTGACAGGTTTTTCCAAGAGACCCAGTACTTC. As protein: CAWSPDRFFQETQYF.

DNA of the CDR3: TGCGCCAGCAGCTTGGGCCTAGCGGCGTTGGCCGGGGAGCTGTTTTTT. This translates into CASSLGLAALAGELFF. V and J are TRBV5-1 and TRBJ2-2, with TRBD2 identical over 7 bases. Trimming removed 0 bases from V and 6 bases from J; junction bases left unmatched: 8. Looked up from germline, CDR1 is SGHRS and CDR2 is YFSETQ. The CDR3 is 16 residues long.

V and J are TRBV6-5 and TRBJ2-7; 12 bases map to TRBD1. This CDR3 is 15 amino acids long. The junction had 6 bases not matched to a gene; V was cut back by 6 bases and J by 3 bases. Germline V gene lookup returns CDR1 MNHEY and CDR2 SVGAGI. CDR3 bases: TGTGCCAGCAGGCCCGGGACAGGGGGCGGCTACGAGCAGTACTTC. Its protein product is CASRPGTGGGYEQYF.

The V call is TRBV9, the J call TRBJ2-2; 7 bases align to TRBD1. Germline CDR1 is SGDLS and CDR2 is YYNGEE. V was clipped by 3 bases and J by 5 bases; unmatched bases: 1. The CDR3 consists of 13 residues. The CDR3 region has the DNA TGTGCCAGCAGCGACAGGGGAACCGGGGAGCTGTTTTTT. This gives the protein CASSDRGTGELFF.

The table lists this clone with a few counts. The germline gene is not matched at one end of the junction; a read error may be the cause. The V and J genes are TRBV7-7 and TRBJ2-2; 8 nucleotides align to TRBD2. The CDR3 runs 14 residues. From germline, CDR1 is SSHAT and CDR2 FNYEAQ (reference sequence). Here the CDR3 reads CASSPSGGVGELFF. The CDR3 nucleotides are TGTGCTAGCAGCCCCTCCGGGGGGGTCGGGGAGCTGTTTTTT.

The CDR3 DNA sequence: TGTGCCAGCAGCTTGGGCGGACAACTGTCTAATGAAAAACTGTTTTTT. Amino acid sequence: CASSLGGQLSNEKLFF. The chain links TRBV5-5 to TRBJ1-4; D is possibly TRBD1 (5 bases). CDR1 is SGHKS and CDR2 is YYEKEE in the germline V gene (reference sequence). The CDR3 consists of 16 residues. V was pared by 0 bases and J by 3 bases, with 12 bases between.

This clone showed up just a few times. The J gene is TRBJ1-2, the V gene TRBV5-4; D unclear. The germline V gene encodes CDR1 SGHNT and CDR2 YYREEE (reference sequence). The length of the CDR3 is 16 residues. Trimming left V 4 bases short and J 3 bases short, with 19 bases between. CDR3 protein: CASSIPGREGYYGYTF. The CDR3 DNA reads as TGTGCCAGCAGCATCCCCGGCCGAGAGGGTTACTATGGCTACACCTTC.

The chain recombines TRBV15 with TRBJ1-2; TRBD1 matches 10 bases. This CDR3 spans 18 amino acids. Germline values: CDR1 LNHNV, CDR2 YYDKDF (reference sequence). V was clipped by 0 bases and J by 4 bases; unmatched bases: 11. The CDR3 is CATSRDRIVRTGGYGYTF. CDR3 nucleotides: TGTGCCACCAGCAGAGATCGGATCGTTCGGACAGGGGGCTATGGCTACACCTTC.

The chain is built from TRBV5-5 and TRBJ1-3; D possibly corresponds to TRBD1 (5 bases). Trimming pared 4 bases from V and 1 base from J, leaving 15 bases between. The CDR3 totals 16 residues. In germline, CDR1 is SGHKS, CDR2 YYEKEE (reference sequence). CDR3 nucleotide sequence: TGTGCCAGCAGCGGGGCAGGCCTGGCTTCTGGAAACACCATATATTTT. Protein: CASSGAGLASGNTIYF.